The table lists the clone carrying this T cell receptor (beta chain) with a few counts. Per the germline V gene, CDR1 is LGHNT and CDR2 is FRNRAP. Trimming cost V 3 bases and J 3 bases; bases outside gene matches: 11. The CDR3 loop spans 17 amino acids. The data were taken from a study of STAT5B mutations in CD4+ large granular lymphocyte leukemia. Assay used: immunoSEQ multiplex PCR; TCRdb lists only in-frame clones, some missing. The data contain about 38,000 clones, around 75% of them singletons. The sequenced sample was CD4+ T cells from blood buffy coats. The sequence derives from a human donor in good health. The gene calls are TRBV12-5 and TRBJ2-5, with 9 bases matching TRBD1. The CDR3 region is CASGFSLSRDREETQYF. The CDR3 DNA is TGTGCTAGTGGTTTTTCCCTAAGCCGGGACAGGGAAGAGACCCAGTACTTC. The full variable domain, in which reference TRBV12-5 and TRBJ2-5 provide the parts outside the CDR3, is DARVTQTPRHKVTEMGQEVTMRCQPILGHNTVFWYRQTMMQGLELLAYFRNRAPLDDSGMPKDRFSAEMPDATLATLKIQPSEPRDSAVYFCASGFSLSRDREETQYFGPGTRLLVL.